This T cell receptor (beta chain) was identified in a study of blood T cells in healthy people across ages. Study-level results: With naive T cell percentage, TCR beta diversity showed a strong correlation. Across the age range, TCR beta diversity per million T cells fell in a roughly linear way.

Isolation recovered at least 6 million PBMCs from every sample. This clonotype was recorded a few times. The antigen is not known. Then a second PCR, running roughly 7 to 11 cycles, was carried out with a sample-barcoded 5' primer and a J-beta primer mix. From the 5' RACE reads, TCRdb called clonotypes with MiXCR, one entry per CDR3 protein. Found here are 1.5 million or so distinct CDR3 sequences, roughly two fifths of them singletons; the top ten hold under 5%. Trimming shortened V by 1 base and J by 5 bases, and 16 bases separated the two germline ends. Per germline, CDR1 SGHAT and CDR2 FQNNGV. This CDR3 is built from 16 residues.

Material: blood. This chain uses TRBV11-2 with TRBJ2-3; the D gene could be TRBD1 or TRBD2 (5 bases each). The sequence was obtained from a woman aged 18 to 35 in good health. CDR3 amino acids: CASSLGGTRALDTQYF. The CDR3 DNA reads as TGTGCCAGCAGCTTAGGGGGGACCAGGGCCTTAGATACGCAGTATTTT.